These 5 T cell receptor beta chains originate from one sample sequenced in a study of regulatory T cells in long-lasting Graves disease. The sample's time point: persistent/refractory GD, antithyroid drugs over 5 years with positive TRAb. Researchers made the TCR library from RNA that was extracted from PBMCs. The TCR beta library used iRepertoire HTBI primers with Arm-PCR amplification of CDR3. TCRdb used MiXCR to reprocess the multiplex PCR reads, holding one entry per CDR3 protein. The repertoire holds roughly 400,000 distinct CDR3 sequences, around 21% seen once, with less than 25% in the top ten. The material was peripheral blood mononuclear cells (PBMCs), obtained when the disease was refractory, from a patient treated with antithyroid drugs. The receptors were gathered from a female donor with Graves disease.

This chain connects TRBV19 to TRBJ1-2; maybe TRBD1 (5 bases). Germline loops: CDR1 LNHDA, CDR2 SQIVND (reference sequence). Deletions cut 3 bases from V and 4 bases from J, with 15 bases between. This CDR3 has 15 residues. The CDR3 coding sequence is TGTGCCAGTAGTATGGTTAGGGACGGAGGCTATGGCTACACCTTC. It is translated as CASSMVRDGGYGYTF.

This clonotype appeared many times. CDR3 protein: CASSLRAPGNEAFF. The CDR3 region has the DNA TGTGCCAGCAGTTTAAGGGCCCCAGGCAATGAAGCTTTCTTT. J is TRBJ1-1 and V is TRBV12-3 or TRBV12-4, with no clear D. The V and J ends lost 2 bases and 7 bases respectively, with 14 bases between them. The CDR3 spans 14 residues.

The genes are TRBV18 and TRBJ1-1; tentatively, D is TRBD1 (6 bases). The germline gives CDR1 KGHSH, CDR2 LQKENI. Trimming took 3 bases from V and 0 from J, leaving 11 bases between them. The CDR3 runs 15 residues. The CDR3 DNA follows: TGTGCCAGCTCACCGGGGGGGCCTATGAACACTGAAGCTTTCTTT. It specifies CASSPGGPMNTEAFF.

This clonotype appeared many times. The genes are TRBV28 and TRBJ2-5, with D perhaps TRBD1 or TRBD2 (5 bases each). Trimming took off 7 bases at V and 2 bases at J, with 17 bases between the two ends. The V gene's germline CDR1 is MDHEN and CDR2 SYDVKM. CDR3 length: 15 amino acids. This CDR3 reads CASTSGSAVQETQYF. CDR3 nucleotide sequence: TGTGCCAGCACCTCAGGGAGCGCAGTTCAAGAGACCCAGTACTTC.

This chain connects TRBV6-5 to TRBJ1-5; 7 bases map to TRBD1. CDR3 length: 17 amino acids. V shed 4 bases and J 0 bases; nucleotides not matched to a gene: 9. Germline V gives CDR1 MNHEY, CDR2 SVGAGI. CDR3 amino acids: CASSSTSRQGSNQPQHF. The CDR3 DNA is TGTGCCAGCAGTTCCACATCGCGACAGGGTAGCAATCAGCCCCAGCATTTT.